The rows below give T cell receptor beta chains drawn from one sample of a study of blood T cells in healthy people across ages. MiXCR, run by TCRdb on the 5' RACE reads, gives a single entry per CDR3 protein. The profile shows almost 1 million distinct CDR3 sequences, roughly 50% of them singletons. The sample consisted of blood. The receptors were gathered from an older woman in good health. The CDR3 runs from the conserved cysteine through the conserved F or W. Each record gives: clone size, D gene, V gene, J gene, CDR3 protein. The D gene is left open where the match is weak. The size entry is marked missing in some rows and otherwise reads once, few, many or a size class.

>few|.|TRBV4-1|TRBJ2-3
CASSQDPRADTQYF
>.|.|TRBV4-1|TRBJ2-7
CASSLGGTLGAYEQYF
>.|.|TRBV6-2/TRBV6-3|TRBJ2-2
CASSYSFVDRYTVELFF
>.|TRBD2|TRBV11-2|TRBJ2-4
CASRSLAGGVKNIQYF
>.|TRBD1|TRBV20-1|TRBJ2-3
CSARTGGFPTQYF
>.|TRBD1|TRBV12-3/TRBV12-4|TRBJ1-6
CASSVSGTGINSPLHF
>once|.|TRBV15|TRBJ2-5
CATSRVPWTVEWTQYF
>.|.|TRBV7-2|TRBJ1-5
CASSLGFGGQSAQHF
>few|.|TRBV4-1|TRBJ2-3
CASSPRQLLTDTQYF
>few|TRBD2|TRBV7-6|TRBJ2-7
CASSLSGLAGDPYEQYF
>many|.|TRBV6-1|TRBJ2-7
CASRGGFSYEQYF
>.|TRBD1|TRBV12-3/TRBV12-4|TRBJ2-3
CASNPGGLDTQYF
>.|TRBD2|TRBV12-3/TRBV12-4|TRBJ2-3
CASRVLAGVEYF
>.|.|TRBV27|TRBJ2-7
CASRATGSNEQYF
>.|.|TRBV29-1|TRBJ2-1
CSVYGGSYNEQFF
>.|.|TRBV20-1|TRBJ2-7
CSAHGYEQYF
>.|TRBD2|TRBV5-1|TRBJ2-7
CASSLSHSGSGIEQYF
>few|TRBD2|TRBV5-1|TRBJ2-7
CASSVGLAEAYEQYF
>once|.|TRBV10-3|TRBJ1-2
CAIMGQGDYGYTF
>.|.|TRBV28|TRBJ2-6
CASSPWDSGAGANVLTF
>.|.|TRBV4-1|TRBJ2-1
CASSQGVLVGRRSSYNEQFF
>many|TRBD2|TRBV7-9|TRBJ2-7
CASSLGAGAYEQYF
>.|.|TRBV4-1|TRBJ2-5
CASSQATGTIKTQYF
>once|TRBD1|TRBV28|TRBJ2-3
CASSSPGPGQHTDTQYF